The following is a TCR beta chain sequence with its context. The cohort comprised adults aged about 18 to 100 years residing in under 25 US areas. Clinical history reported by participants formed the basis on which cohorts were assigned. Clones were sequenced by immunoSEQ multiplex PCR, and TCRdb holds only the in-frame ones, with some missing. The repertoire holds under 400,000 clones, with over 75% as singletons. The CDR3 runs to 13 residues. V lost 3 bases and J lost 5, with 11 bases in between. CDR1 WSHSY and CDR2 SAAADI come from the germline V gene. This sample is part of a study of blood T cell repertoires in COVID-19. As for the study in general: The recovered donors of Cohort 3 showed two negative PCRs, clearance, or symptom resolution. T cells, B-cell-depleted T cells, or PBMCs provided the cDNA or gDNA that served as material.

The source material was PBMCs or T cells enriched from blood (not recorded which). The V call is TRBV10-2, the J call TRBJ2-7, with no clear D. The origin of this receptor is a man aged 35 to 55 in a cohort exposed to, infected with or recovered from COVID-19 (not recorded which). CDR3: CASSDPPRDEQYF. CDR3 bases: TGCGCCAGCAGTGACCCACCCCGGGACGAGCAGTACTTC.